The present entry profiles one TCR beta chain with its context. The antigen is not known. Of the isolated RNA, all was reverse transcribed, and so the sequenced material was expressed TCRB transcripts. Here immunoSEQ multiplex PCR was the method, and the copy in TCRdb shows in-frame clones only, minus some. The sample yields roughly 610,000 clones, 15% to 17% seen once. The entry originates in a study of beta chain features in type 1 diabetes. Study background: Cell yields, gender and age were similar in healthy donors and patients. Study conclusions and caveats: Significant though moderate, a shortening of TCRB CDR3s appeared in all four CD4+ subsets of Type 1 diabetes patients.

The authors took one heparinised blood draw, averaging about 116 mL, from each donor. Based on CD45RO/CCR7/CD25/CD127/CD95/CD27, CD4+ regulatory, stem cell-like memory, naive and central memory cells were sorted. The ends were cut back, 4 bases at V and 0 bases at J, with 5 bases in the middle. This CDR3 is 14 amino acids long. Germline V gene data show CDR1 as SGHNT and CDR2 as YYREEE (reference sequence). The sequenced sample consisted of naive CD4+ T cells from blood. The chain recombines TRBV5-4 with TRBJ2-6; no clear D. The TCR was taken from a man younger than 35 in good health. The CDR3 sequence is CASSLYSGANVLTF. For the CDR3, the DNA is TGTGCCAGCAGCCTATACTCTGGGGCCAACGTCCTGACTTTC.